The subject of this entry is one T cell receptor (beta chain). Its antigen remains unidentified. This specimen belongs to a study of radiation and T cells in renal cell carcinoma. Study-level information: Nephrectomy followed 15 Gy stereotactic body radiation by 4 weeks. Study observations and caveats: Top tumor clonotypes rose in blood 2 weeks post-radiation, then contracted.

Data came from immunoSEQ multiplex PCR; TCRdb stores just in-frame clones and leaves some out. The sample lists over 55,000 clones; roughly 79% were seen once. V was pared by 2 bases and J by 10 bases, with 12 bases between. The length of the CDR3 is 14 residues. Germline CDR1 and CDR2: MNHEY and SVGAGI. Stated time point: blood 2 weeks post-SBRT. Treatment described: 15 Gy SBRT to primary tumor, nephrectomy 4 weeks later. After SBRT, blood was collected at 2 and 4 weeks, plus baseline. The sequenced sample was blood, obtained from a patient whose treatment included radiotherapy and nephrectomy. The chain links TRBV6-5 to TRBJ1-6, with D possibly TRBD1 on 5 matching bases. The receptor was derived from a man aged 55 to 70 with renal cell carcinoma. CDR3 nucleotide sequence: TGTGCCAGCAGTTACGAGGCAGGGAACTCACCCCTCCACTTT. It specifies CASSYEAGNSPLHF.